This is a list of T cell receptor beta chains from one sample in a study of T cells in Graves' hyperthyroidism and ophthalmopathy. TCRdb redid the calling of the multiplex PCR reads with MiXCR, one entry per CDR3 protein. Among over 450,000 distinct CDR3 sequences listed, about a sixth were seen once. The sample consisted of blood. The receptors originated from a woman younger than 30 with Graves' ophthalmopathy. CDR3s include the opening cysteine and the closing phenylalanine or tryptophan. A D gene is named only where the DNA matches it firmly. Clone size appears in some rows only: once, few, many, or a class for an expanded clone.

v_call	clone_size	j_call	d_call	cdr3_nt	cdr3_aa
TRBV18	many	TRBJ2-7	.	TGTGCCAGCTCACAGGCCGAAGGGAGTCACGAGCAGTACTTC	CASSQAEGSHEQYF
TRBV11-2	many	TRBJ2-2	TRBD2	TGTGCCAGCAGGACTAGCGGGGGGGCTGGCGGGGAGCTGTTTTTT	CASRTSGGAGGELFF
TRBV6-4	few	TRBJ2-2	.	TGTGCCAGCAAGTCAACAGGGAACACCGGGGAGCTGTTTTTT	CASKSTGNTGELFF
TRBV7-9	many	TRBJ1-1	.	TGTGCCAGCAGCTGGTCCCAGGGGATATTCATGAACACTGAAGCTTTCTTT	CASSWSQGIFMNTEAFF
TRBV7-9	.	TRBJ2-6	.	TGTGCCAGCAGCTCGGGGTCCGGGGCCAACGTCCTGACTTTC	CASSSGSGANVLTF
TRBV28	many	TRBJ1-6	TRBD1	TGTGCCAGCAGTTTATTGCAGGGGGCCGTTTCACCCCTCCACTTT	CASSLLQGAVSPLHF
TRBV25-1	.	TRBJ2-7	.	TGTGCCAGCAGTGGGGCGGGCGGAAGACAGCTAACCTACGAGCAGTACTTC	CASSGAGGRQLTYEQYF
TRBV13	many	TRBJ2-3	TRBD2	TGTGCCAGCAAGGAACTAGCGGAGGCCACAGATACGCAGTATTTT	CASKELAEATDTQYF
TRBV19	.	TRBJ1-5	.	TGTGCCAGTAGTCCAACAGGGTTCTATCAGCCCCAGCATTTT	CASSPTGFYQPQHF
TRBV7-2	many	TRBJ1-6	.	TGTGCCAGCAGCTTATATGTGGGGGGGCGGAGTTCACCCCTCCACTTT	CASSLYVGGRSSPLHF
TRBV6-1	many	TRBJ1-1	TRBD1	TGTGCCAGCAGGCCCGACAGGGTTTGGACTGAAGCTTTCTTT	CASRPDRVWTEAFF
TRBV28	many	TRBJ1-2	.	TGTGCCAGCAGGTCCTGGACAGCAACTGGCTACACCTTC	CASRSWTATGYTF
TRBV19	.	TRBJ2-3	.	TGTGCCAGTAGTACTACCCGGGAAGTCACAGATACGCAGTATTTT	CASSTTREVTDTQYF
TRBV11-2	many	TRBJ2-7	TRBD1	TGTGCCAGCAGGAGTCCGGGACAGAGGCAGTACGAGCAGTACTTC	CASRSPGQRQYEQYF
TRBV30	many	TRBJ2-5	TRBD1	TGTGCCTGGAGTGTACCAGGGGGTGTTGAGACCCAGTACTTC	CAWSVPGGVETQYF
TRBV29-1	few	TRBJ2-7	.	TGCAGCGTTGAGGGGTTCGGTGAGCAGTACTTC	CSVEGFGEQYF
TRBV7-2	many	TRBJ2-3	TRBD2	TGTGCCAGCAGCCCAGGACTAGCGGCTAAAAGCACAGATACGCAGTATTTT	CASSPGLAAKSTDTQYF
TRBV12-3/TRBV12-4	many	TRBJ1-2	.	TGTGCCAGCAGTTTCCCGCTTACAGATTTCACCTTC	CASSFPLTDFTF
TRBV7-2	many	TRBJ1-1	.	TGTGCCAGCAGCTTTCCTGGACAGATCACTGAAGCTTTCTTT	CASSFPGQITEAFF
TRBV12-3/TRBV12-4	many	TRBJ1-2	TRBD1	TGTGCCAGCAGTAAGTCGGACAGGGCGAACTATGGCTACACCTTC	CASSKSDRANYGYTF
TRBV10-3	many	TRBJ1-2	TRBD1	TGTGCCATCAGTGCTAAGGTGGACAGGTCCTATGGCTACACCTTC	CAISAKVDRSYGYTF
TRBV19	many	TRBJ1-2	TRBD1	TGTGCCAGTAGTAACCCGGGACAGGGGTCGAAGAATGGCTACACCTTC	CASSNPGQGSKNGYTF
TRBV5-1	.	TRBJ1-2	TRBD1	TGCGCCAGCAGGTCTGGACAGGGAGGGTCCTATGGCTACACCTTC	CASRSGQGGSYGYTF
TRBV11-2	many	TRBJ2-1	.	TGTGCCAGCAGCTGGAGAGGTAGGCGCGAGCAGTTCTTC	CASSWRGRREQFF
TRBV4-1	.	TRBJ1-2	.	TGCGCCAGCAGCCAAGATTCCGGTCTCTCCAGGCGCTACACCTTC	CASSQDSGLSRRYTF
TRBV28	many	TRBJ2-7	.	TGTGCCAGCAGTTGGGGGACAAGGTCCTACGAGCAGTACTTC	CASSWGTRSYEQYF
TRBV9	many	TRBJ2-7	TRBD1	TGTGCCAGCAGCGTAGATCCCACAGGGGTTCGCCACGAGCAGTACTTC	CASSVDPTGVRHEQYF
TRBV27	few	TRBJ1-4	TRBD1	TGTGCCAGCAGTTGGACAGGGGAAAAACTGTTTTTT	CASSWTGEKLFF
TRBV9	.	TRBJ1-2	TRBD1	TGTGCCAGCAGCGCCATACCCTCGACAGGGGAGATCTATGGCTACACCTTC	CASSAIPSTGEIYGYTF
TRBV2	many	TRBJ1-2	.	TGTGCCAGCAGTGAAGGGGGGCGGGGACACATTAACTATGGCTACACCTTC	CASSEGGRGHINYGYTF